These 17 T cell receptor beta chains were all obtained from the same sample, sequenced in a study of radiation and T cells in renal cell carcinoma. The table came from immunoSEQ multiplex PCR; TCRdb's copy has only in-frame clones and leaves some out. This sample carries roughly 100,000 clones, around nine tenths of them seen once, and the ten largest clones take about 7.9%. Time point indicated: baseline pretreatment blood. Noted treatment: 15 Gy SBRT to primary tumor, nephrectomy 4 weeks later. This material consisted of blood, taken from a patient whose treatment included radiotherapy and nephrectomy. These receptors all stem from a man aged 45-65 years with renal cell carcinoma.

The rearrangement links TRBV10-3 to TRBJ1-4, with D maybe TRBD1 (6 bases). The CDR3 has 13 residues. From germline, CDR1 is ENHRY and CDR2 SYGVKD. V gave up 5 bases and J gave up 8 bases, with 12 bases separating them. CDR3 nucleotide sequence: TGTGCCATCAGTATCAGGGGTGACGAAAAACTGTTTTTT. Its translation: CAISIRGDEKLFF.

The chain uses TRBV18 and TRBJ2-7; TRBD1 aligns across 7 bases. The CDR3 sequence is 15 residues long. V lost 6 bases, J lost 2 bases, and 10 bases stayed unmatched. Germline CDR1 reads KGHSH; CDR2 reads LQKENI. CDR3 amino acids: CASSSGGTRTYEQYF. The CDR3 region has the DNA TGTGCCAGCTCTTCAGGGGGTACAAGGACCTACGAGCAGTACTTC. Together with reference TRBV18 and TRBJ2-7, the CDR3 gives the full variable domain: NAGVMQNPRHLVRRRGQEARLRCSPMKGHSHVYWYRQLPEEGLKFMVYLQKENIIDESGMPKERFSAEFPKEGPSILRIQQVVRGDSAAYFCASSSGGTRTYEQYFGPGTRLTVT.

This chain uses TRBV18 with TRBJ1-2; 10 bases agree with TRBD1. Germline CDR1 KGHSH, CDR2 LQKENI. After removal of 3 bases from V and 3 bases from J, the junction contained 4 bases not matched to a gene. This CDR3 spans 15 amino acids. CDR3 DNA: TGTGCCAGCTCACCGGCCGGGACAGGGGACTATGGCTACACCTTC. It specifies CASSPAGTGDYGYTF.

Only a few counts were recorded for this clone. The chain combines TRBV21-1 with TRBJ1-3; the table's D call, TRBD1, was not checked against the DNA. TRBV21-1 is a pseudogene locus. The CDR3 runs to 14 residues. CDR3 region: CEVTDRISGNTIYF. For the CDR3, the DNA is TGCGAGGTGACGGACAGAATCTCTGGAAACACCATATATTTT.

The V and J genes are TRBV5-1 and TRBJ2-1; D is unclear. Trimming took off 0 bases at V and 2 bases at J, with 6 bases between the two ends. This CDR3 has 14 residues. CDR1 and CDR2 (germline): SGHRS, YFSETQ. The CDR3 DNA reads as TGCGCCAGCAGCTTGGCACCAGCCTACAATGAGCAGTTCTTC. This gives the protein CASSLAPAYNEQFF. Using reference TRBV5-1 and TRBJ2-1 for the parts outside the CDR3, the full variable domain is KAGVTQTPRYLIKTRGQQVTLSCSPISGHRSVSWYQQTPGQGLQFLFEYFSETQRNKGNFPGRFSGRQFSNSRSEMNVSTLELGDSALYLCASSLAPAYNEQFFGPGTRLTVL.

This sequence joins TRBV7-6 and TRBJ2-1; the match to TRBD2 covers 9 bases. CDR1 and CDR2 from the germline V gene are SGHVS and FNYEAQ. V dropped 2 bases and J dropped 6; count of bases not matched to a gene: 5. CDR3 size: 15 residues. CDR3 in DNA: TGTGCCAGCAGCTTATGGGCGGGAGGGCCCAATGAGCAGTTCTTC. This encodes CASSLWAGGPNEQFF. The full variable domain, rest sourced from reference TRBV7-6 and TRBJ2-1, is GAGVSQSPRYKVTKRGQDVALRCDPISGHVSLYWYRQALGQGPEFLTYFNYEAQQDKSGLPNDRFSAERPEGSISTLTIQRTEQRDSAMYRCASSLWAGGPNEQFFGPGTRLTVL.

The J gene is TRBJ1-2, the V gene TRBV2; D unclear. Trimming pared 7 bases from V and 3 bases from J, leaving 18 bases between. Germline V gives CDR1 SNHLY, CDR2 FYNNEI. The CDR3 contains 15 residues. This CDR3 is CASKFSSRQYYGYTF. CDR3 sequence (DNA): TGTGCCAGCAAATTTTCAAGCAGACAATACTATGGCTACACCTTC.

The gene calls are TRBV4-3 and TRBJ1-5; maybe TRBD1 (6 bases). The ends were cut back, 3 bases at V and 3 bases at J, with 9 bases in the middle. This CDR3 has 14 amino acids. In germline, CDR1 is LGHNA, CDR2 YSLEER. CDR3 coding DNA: TGCGCCAGCAGCCACACAGGGTACAATCAGCCCCAGCATTTT. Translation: CASSHTGYNQPQHF.

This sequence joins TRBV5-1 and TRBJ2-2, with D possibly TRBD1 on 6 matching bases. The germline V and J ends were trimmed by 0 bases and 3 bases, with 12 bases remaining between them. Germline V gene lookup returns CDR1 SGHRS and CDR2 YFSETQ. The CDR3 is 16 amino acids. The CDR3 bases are TGCGCCAGCAGCTTGGATCCAGGGGCGGACACCGGGGAGCTGTTTTTT. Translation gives CASSLDPGADTGELFF.

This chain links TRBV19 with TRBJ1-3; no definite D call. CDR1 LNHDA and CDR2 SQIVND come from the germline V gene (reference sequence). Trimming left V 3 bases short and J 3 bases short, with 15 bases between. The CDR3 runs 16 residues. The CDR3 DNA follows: TGTGCCAGTAGTATTGAATTTGAACAGATTGGAAACACCATATATTTT. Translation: CASSIEFEQIGNTIYF.

The CDR3 coding sequence is TGCGCCAGCAGCCAAGGGGAGCTGGAGAGAGATACGCAGTATTTT. It yields the protein CASSQGELERDTQYF. This rearrangement joins TRBV4-3 to TRBJ2-3, with a possible D match to TRBD2 (5 bases). The CDR3 sequence is 15 residues long. Germline values: CDR1 LGHNA, CDR2 YSLEER. Trimming took 1 base from V and 5 from J, leaving 13 bases between them.

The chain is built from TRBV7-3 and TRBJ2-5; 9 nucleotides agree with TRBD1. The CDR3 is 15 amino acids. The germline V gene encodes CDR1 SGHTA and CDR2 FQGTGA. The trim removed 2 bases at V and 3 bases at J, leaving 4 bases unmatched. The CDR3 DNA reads TGTGCCAGCAGCTTATTGGGGACAGGGAAAGAGACCCAGTACTTC. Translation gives CASSLLGTGKETQYF.

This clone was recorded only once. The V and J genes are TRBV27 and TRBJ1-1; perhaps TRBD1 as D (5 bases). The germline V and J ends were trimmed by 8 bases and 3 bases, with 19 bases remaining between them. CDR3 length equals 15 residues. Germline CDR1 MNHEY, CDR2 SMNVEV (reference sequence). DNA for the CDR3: TGTGCCAGCTCGAACTGGGGGGTAGGGGACACTGAAGCTTTCTTT. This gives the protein CASSNWGVGDTEAFF.

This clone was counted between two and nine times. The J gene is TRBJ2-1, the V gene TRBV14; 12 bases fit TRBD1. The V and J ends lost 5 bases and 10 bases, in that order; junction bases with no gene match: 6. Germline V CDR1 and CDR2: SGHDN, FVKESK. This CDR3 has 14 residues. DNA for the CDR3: TGTGCCAGCAGCGCCCGGGACAGGGGGCTCGAGCAGTTCTTC. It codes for CASSARDRGLEQFF.

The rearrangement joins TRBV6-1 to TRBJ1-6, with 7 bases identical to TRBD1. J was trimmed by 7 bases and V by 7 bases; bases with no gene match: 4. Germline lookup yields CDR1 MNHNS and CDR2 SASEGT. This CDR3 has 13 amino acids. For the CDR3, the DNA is TGTGCCAGCATGGCAGGGGGGAATTCACCCCTCCACTTT. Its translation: CASMAGGNSPLHF.

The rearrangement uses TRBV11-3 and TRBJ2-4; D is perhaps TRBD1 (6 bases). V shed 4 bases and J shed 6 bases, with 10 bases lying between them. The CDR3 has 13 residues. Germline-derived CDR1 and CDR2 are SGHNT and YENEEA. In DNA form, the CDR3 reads TGTGCCAGCAGCTCAACACAGGGAAACATTCAGTACTTC. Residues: CASSSTQGNIQYF.

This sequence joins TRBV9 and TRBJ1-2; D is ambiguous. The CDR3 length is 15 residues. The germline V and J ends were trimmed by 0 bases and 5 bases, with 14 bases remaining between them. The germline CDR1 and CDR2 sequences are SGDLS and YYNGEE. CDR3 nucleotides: TGTGCCAGCAGCGTAGACGGCTGGAGTAATTATGGCTACACCTTC. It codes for CASSVDGWSNYGYTF.